A single sample is the source of the 19 T cell receptor beta chains below, sequenced in a study of blood T cell repertoires in COVID-19. Generated by immunoSEQ multiplex PCR, the TCRdb table keeps only in-frame clones and is missing some. The table lists about 120,000 clones, about nine tenths of them singletons. The specimen sequenced was peripheral blood. These receptors originate from a woman aged 65 to 85 with COVID-19, enrolled during active disease.

The chain couples TRBV28 to TRBJ1-5, with D perhaps matching TRBD1 (6 bases). The CDR3 contains 22 residues. V lost 6 bases, J lost 2 bases, and 35 bases lay in between. The germline V gene encodes CDR1 MDHEN and CDR2 SYDVKM. The CDR3: CASSPTAITGPKQGSGNQPQHF. CDR3 sequence (DNA): TGTGCCAGCAGCCCGACCGCCATCACGGGTCCTAAACAGGGCTCGGGCAATCAGCCCCAGCATTTT.

The chain uses TRBV6-6 and TRBJ1-4; D perhaps matches TRBD1 (6 bases). This CDR3 spans 14 amino acids. Germline V gene lookup returns CDR1 MNHNY and CDR2 SVGAGI (reference sequence). With 5 bases removed from V and 0 bases from J, the gap between germline ends came to 7 bases. The chain's CDR3 is CASSRTATNEKLFF. The CDR3 DNA reads as TGTGCCAGCAGTAGGACAGCAACTAATGAAAAACTGTTTTTT.

The V gene is TRBV3-1 (or the pseudogene TRBV3-2), the J gene TRBJ2-7; 10 positions agree with TRBD2. J gave up 3 bases and V 4 bases, and 6 bases lay outside the gene matches. Germline values: CDR1 LGHDT, CDR2 YNNKEL (reference sequence). CDR3 size: 15 residues. The CDR3 DNA sequence: TGTGCCAGCAGCCCTCAGGTAGCGGGGGGCTACGAGCAGTACTTC. Protein: CASSPQVAGGYEQYF.

The V gene is TRBV12-3 or TRBV12-4, the J gene TRBJ2-1; D call uncertain. The CDR3 loop spans 13 amino acids. V lost 3 bases, J lost 5 bases, and 8 bases lay in between. The chain's CDR3 is CASSFQQNNEQFF. The CDR3 DNA is TGTGCCAGCAGTTTCCAACAGAACAATGAGCAGTTCTTC.

This clone has only a few counts. The chain joins TRBV19 to TRBJ1-4; tentative D call: TRBD1 (6 bases). The length of the CDR3 is 16 residues. Deletions cut 4 bases from V and 0 bases from J, with 12 bases between. The germline gives CDR1 LNHDA, CDR2 SQIVND (reference sequence). This CDR3 is CASSRDTRTTNEKLFF. The CDR3, as DNA: TGTGCCAGTAGTAGGGACACCCGAACAACTAATGAAAAACTGTTTTTT.

This clone has just a few counts. J is TRBJ2-7 and V is TRBV6-5; 8 nucleotides match TRBD1. The CDR3 spans 15 residues. V was pared by 4 bases and J by 1 base, with 6 bases of the junction left unmatched. Germline loops: CDR1 MNHEY, CDR2 SVGAGI. CDR3 coding DNA: TGTGCCAGCAGTTCCCAAAGGACAGGGTCCTACGAGCAGTACTTC. It is translated as CASSSQRTGSYEQYF.

This clone showed up just once. The rearrangement joins TRBV6-5 to TRBJ2-1, with D possibly being TRBD2 (6 bases). CDR3 size: 15 residues. Germline V gene data show CDR1 as MNHEY and CDR2 as SVGAGI. V was shortened by 6 bases and J by 0 bases, with 12 bases between the two germline ends. CDR3: CASRRDGSSYNEQFF. CDR3 coding DNA: TGTGCCAGCAGGAGGGACGGGAGCTCCTACAATGAGCAGTTCTTC.

The chain joins TRBV7-8 to TRBJ2-1; TRBD2 aligns across 12 bases. This CDR3 spans 16 amino acids. CDR1 and CDR2 from the germline V gene are SGHVS and FQNEAQ. The junction had 7 bases not matched to a gene; V was cut back by 5 bases and J by 5 bases. This chain's CDR3 is CASSGWTSGANNEQFF. In nucleotides, the CDR3 is TGTGCCAGCAGCGGGTGGACTAGCGGGGCTAACAATGAGCAGTTCTTC.

This clone was counted a few times. The chain recombines TRBV9 with TRBJ1-1; 8 nucleotides line up with TRBD1. The CDR3 has 14 amino acids. CDR1 and CDR2 from the germline V gene are SGDLS and YYNGEE. Unmatched junction bases numbered 1, after V lost 3 bases and J lost 0 bases. The CDR3 bases are TGTGCCAGCAGCGCGACAGGGGTGAACACTGAAGCTTTCTTT. Its translation: CASSATGVNTEAFF.

V and J are TRBV2 and TRBJ2-1; 12 nucleotides line up with TRBD2. V lost 6 bases to trimming and J lost 8 bases; unmatched junction nucleotides: 5. CDR1 is SNHLY, CDR2 FYNNEI, per germline. The CDR3 has 14 amino acids. CDR3 nucleotides: TGTGCCAGCAGCGCCCTAGCGGGGGGGCATGAGCAGTTCTTC. Residues: CASSALAGGHEQFF.

The rearrangement links TRBV13 to TRBJ2-1; 7 bases fit TRBD1. The trim removed 8 bases at V and 2 bases at J, leaving 6 bases unmatched. This CDR3 has 14 residues. Germline lookup yields CDR1 PRHDT and CDR2 FYEKMQ (reference sequence). Written as DNA, the CDR3 is TGTGCCAGCCAACAGGGACAGCCCTACAATGAGCAGTTCTTC. Translation: CASQQGQPYNEQFF.

The CDR3 reads CASSQEDRGYTF. The CDR3 DNA follows: TGTGCCAGCAGTCAGGAGGACAGAGGCTACACCTTC. The chain combines TRBV28 with TRBJ1-2; possible D gene TRBD1, 6 bases. The CDR3 has 12 amino acids. Germline V lookup: CDR1 MDHEN, CDR2 SYDVKM. V lost 5 bases, J lost 8 bases, and 12 bases lay in between.

The chain is built from TRBV11-2 and TRBJ2-7, with 8 bases aligning to TRBD2. This CDR3 contains 15 residues. Per the germline V gene, CDR1 is SGHAT and CDR2 is FQNNGV. V shed 0 bases, J shed 3 bases, and the junction held 4 bases outside the gene matches. CDR3 sequence (DNA): TGTGCCAGCAGCTTAGAAGCGGGGGCCGTCTACGAGCAGTACTTC. This gives the protein CASSLEAGAVYEQYF.

The V and J genes are TRBV5-6 and TRBJ1-2; possibly TRBD1 for D (6 bases). The V end was cut by 2 bases, the J end by 2 bases, with 10 bases between. The CDR3 length is 14 residues. Per germline, CDR1 SGHDT and CDR2 YYEEEE. The CDR3 coding sequence is TGTGCCAGCAGCTTCCTGGACAGCAACTATGGCTACACCTTC. It specifies CASSFLDSNYGYTF.

A few counts support this clone. The V call is TRBV2, the J call TRBJ1-5; D might be TRBD1 (6 bases). The CDR3 contains 18 residues. Germline V gives CDR1 SNHLY, CDR2 FYNNEI. Deletions cut 5 bases from V and 2 bases from J, with 22 bases between. CDR3 nucleotides: TGTGCCAGCAGTATGCCCGGGACACTTCTGGGGGGCAATCAGCCCCAGCATTTT. It translates to CASSMPGTLLGGNQPQHF. Supplemented by reference TRBV2 and TRBJ1-5, the full variable domain reads EPEVTQTPSHQVTQMGQEVILRCVPISNHLYFYWYRQILGQKVEFLVSFYNNEISEKSEIFDDQFSVERPDGSNFTLKIRSTKLEDSAMYFCASSMPGTLLGGNQPQHFGDGTRLSIL.

The chain links TRBV2 to TRBJ1-1; the D gene is possibly TRBD1 (5 bases). Between the trimmed V and J ends, which lost 2 bases and 7 bases, there was a span of 14 bases. This CDR3 spans 14 amino acids. CDR1 is SNHLY, CDR2 FYNNEI, per germline. As DNA, the CDR3 is TGTGCCAGCAGTGAAAGGGGAGGACAATTTGAAGCTTTCTTT. This encodes CASSERGGQFEAFF.

V and J are TRBV5-1 and TRBJ1-6, with TRBD1 identical over 9 bases. CDR3 size: 16 residues. The junction had 11 bases not matched to a gene; V was cut back by 3 bases and J by 10 bases. The germline gives CDR1 SGHRS, CDR2 YFSETQ. The CDR3 DNA reads TGCGCCAGCAGCTCAATTCCGGGACAGGGAGGGTCACCCCTCCACTTT. This sequence encodes CASSSIPGQGGSPLHF. The full variable domain, its missing parts supplied by reference TRBV5-1 and TRBJ1-6, is KAGVTQTPRYLIKTRGQQVTLSCSPISGHRSVSWYQQTPGQGLQFLFEYFSETQRNKGNFPGRFSGRQFSNSRSEMNVSTLELGDSALYLCASSSIPGQGGSPLHFGNGTRLTVT.

The chain carries TRBV5-1 and TRBJ2-7, with 9 bases identical to TRBD1. CDR1 SGHRS and CDR2 YFSETQ come from the germline V gene. The V gene end was trimmed by 4 bases and the J gene end by 1 base; junction bases not matched to a gene: 6. This CDR3 is built from 15 residues. The CDR3 DNA follows: TGCGCCAGCAGCCTCCAGACAGGGGGATCCTACGAGCAGTACTTC. As protein: CASSLQTGGSYEQYF.

V is TRBV5-5 and J is TRBJ1-4; maybe TRBD1 (5 bases). The CDR3 contains 16 residues. Trimming took off 0 bases at V and 8 bases at J, with 17 bases between the two ends. Germline assignment: CDR1 SGHKS and CDR2 YYEKEE (reference sequence). The CDR3 DNA reads TGTGCCAGCAGCTTGGGGCCGGTAGGGGAGGGAGAAAAACTGTTTTTT. As protein: CASSLGPVGEGEKLFF.